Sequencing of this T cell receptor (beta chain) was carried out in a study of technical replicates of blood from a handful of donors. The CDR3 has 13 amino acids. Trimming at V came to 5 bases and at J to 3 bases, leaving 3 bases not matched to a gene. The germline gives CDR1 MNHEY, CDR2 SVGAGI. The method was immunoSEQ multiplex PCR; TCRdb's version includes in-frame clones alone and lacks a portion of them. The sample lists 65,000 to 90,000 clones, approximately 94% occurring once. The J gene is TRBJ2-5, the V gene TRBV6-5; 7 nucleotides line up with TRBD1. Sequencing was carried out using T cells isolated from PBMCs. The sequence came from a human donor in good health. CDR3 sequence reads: CASSLDREETQYF. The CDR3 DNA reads TGTGCCAGCAGTCTAGACAGGGAAGAGACCCAGTACTTC.